This TCR beta chain was sequenced for a study of T cell responses to AZD1222 COVID-19 vaccine. Study conclusions and caveats: Regions 160-218 and 743-854 dominated among vaccine-associated CD4 TCRs spanning spike.

In regard to this clone: Its antigen is unidentified.

Trimming cost V 3 bases and J 8 bases, with 12 bases left between them. Germline V gene data show CDR1 as KGHSH and CDR2 as LQKENI. This CDR3 is built from 13 residues. Clones were sequenced by immunoSEQ multiplex PCR, and TCRdb holds only the in-frame ones, with some missing. The sample includes under 150,000 clones, about 90% of them seen just once. Material: peripheral blood, obtained 28 days after the second AZD1222 dose. The chain links TRBV18 to TRBJ2-3; D is undetermined. The TCR originated in an adult who received the AZD1222 COVID-19 vaccine. CDR3 protein: CASSPRSRGTQYF. The CDR3 nucleotides read TGTGCCAGCTCACCTCGTAGCAGAGGTACGCAGTATTTT. Full variable domain (rest looked up from reference TRBV18 and TRBJ2-3): NAGVMQNPRHLVRRRGQEARLRCSPMKGHSHVYWYRQLPEEGLKFMVYLQKENIIDESGMPKERFSAEFPKEGPSILRIQQVVRGDSAAYFCASSPRSRGTQYFGPGTRLTVL.